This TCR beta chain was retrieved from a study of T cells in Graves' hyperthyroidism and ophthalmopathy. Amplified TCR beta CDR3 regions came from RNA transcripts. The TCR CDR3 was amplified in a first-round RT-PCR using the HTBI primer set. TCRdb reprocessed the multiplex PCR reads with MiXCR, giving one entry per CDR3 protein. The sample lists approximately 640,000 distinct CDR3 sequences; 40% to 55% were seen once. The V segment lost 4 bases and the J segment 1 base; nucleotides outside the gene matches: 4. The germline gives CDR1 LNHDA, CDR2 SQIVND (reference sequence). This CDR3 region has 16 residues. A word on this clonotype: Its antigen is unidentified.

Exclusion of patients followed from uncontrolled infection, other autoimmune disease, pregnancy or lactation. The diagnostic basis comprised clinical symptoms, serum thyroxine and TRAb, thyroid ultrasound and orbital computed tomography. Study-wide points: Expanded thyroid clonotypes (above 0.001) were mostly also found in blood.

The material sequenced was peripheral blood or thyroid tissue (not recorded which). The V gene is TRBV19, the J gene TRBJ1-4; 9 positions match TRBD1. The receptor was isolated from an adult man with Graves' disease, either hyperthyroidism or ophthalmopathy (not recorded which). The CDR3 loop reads CASSTDRGRTNEKLFF. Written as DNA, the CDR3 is TGTGCCAGTAGTACTGACAGGGGGAGAACTAATGAAAAACTGTTTTTT.